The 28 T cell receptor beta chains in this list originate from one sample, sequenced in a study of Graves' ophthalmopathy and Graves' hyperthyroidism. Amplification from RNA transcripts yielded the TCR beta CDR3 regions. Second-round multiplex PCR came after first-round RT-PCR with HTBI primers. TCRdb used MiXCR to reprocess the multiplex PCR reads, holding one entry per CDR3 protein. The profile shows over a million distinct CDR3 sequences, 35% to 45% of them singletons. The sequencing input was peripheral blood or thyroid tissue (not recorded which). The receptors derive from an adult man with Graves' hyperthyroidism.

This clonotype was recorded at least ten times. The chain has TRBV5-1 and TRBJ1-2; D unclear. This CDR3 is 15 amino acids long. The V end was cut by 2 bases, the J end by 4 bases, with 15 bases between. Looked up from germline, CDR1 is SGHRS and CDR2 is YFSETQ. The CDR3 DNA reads TGCGCCAGCAGCTTTTGGCAGGAAAGCCGCTATGGCTACACCTTC. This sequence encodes CASSFWQESRYGYTF.

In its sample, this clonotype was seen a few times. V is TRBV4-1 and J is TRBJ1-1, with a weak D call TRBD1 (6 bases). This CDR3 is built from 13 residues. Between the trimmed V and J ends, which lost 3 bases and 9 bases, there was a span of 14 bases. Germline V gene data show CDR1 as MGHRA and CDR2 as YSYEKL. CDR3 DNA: TGCGCCAGCAGCCAGGGGGGACATCAAAAAGCTTTCTTT. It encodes CASSQGGHQKAFF.

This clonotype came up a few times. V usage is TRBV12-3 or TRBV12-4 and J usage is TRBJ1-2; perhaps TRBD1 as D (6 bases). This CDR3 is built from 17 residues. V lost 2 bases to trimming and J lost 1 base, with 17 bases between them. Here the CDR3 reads CASSLRTEDFLNYGYTF. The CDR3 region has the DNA TGTGCCAGCAGTTTAAGGACAGAGGATTTCCTTAACTATGGCTACACCTTC.

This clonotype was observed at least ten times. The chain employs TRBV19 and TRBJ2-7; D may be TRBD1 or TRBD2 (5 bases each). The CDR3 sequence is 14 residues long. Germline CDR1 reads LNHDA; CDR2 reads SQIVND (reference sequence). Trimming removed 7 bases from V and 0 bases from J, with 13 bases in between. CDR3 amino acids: CASKLAGSSYEQYF. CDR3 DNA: TGTGCCAGTAAGCTGGCAGGGAGCTCCTACGAGCAGTACTTC.

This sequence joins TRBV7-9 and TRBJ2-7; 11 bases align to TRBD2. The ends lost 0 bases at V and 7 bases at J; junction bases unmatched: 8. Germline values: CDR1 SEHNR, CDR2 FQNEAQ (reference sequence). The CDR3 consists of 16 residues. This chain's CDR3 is CASSLALAGDHLEQYF. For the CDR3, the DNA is TGTGCCAGCAGCTTAGCACTAGCGGGAGACCACTTGGAGCAGTACTTC. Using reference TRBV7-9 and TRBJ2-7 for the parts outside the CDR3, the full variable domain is DTGVSQNPRHKITKRGQNVTFRCDPISEHNRLYWYRQTLGQGPEFLTYFQNEAQLEKSRLLSDRFSAERPKGSFSTLEIQRTEQGDSAMYLCASSLALAGDHLEQYFGPGTRLTVT.

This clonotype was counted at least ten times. The CDR3 coding sequence is TGCAGTGCTGCCCAGGCGGGCGGGGGTGGCCACGAGCAGTACTTC. Translating gives CSAAQAGGGGHEQYF. The chain uses TRBV20-1 and TRBJ2-7, with TRBD2 matching over 7 bases. Per germline, CDR1 DFQATT and CDR2 SNEGSKA (reference sequence). The CDR3 consists of 15 residues. V trimming: 5 bases; J trimming: 5 bases; junction bases outside the gene matches: 15.

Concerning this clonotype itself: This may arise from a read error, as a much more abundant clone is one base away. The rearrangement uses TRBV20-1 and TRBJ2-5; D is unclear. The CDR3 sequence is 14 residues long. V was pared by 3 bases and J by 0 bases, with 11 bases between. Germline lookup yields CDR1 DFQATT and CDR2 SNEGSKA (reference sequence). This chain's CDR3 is CSASRTLYQETQYF. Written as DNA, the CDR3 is TGCAGTGCTAGTAGGACGCTTTACCAAGAGACCCAGTACTTC.

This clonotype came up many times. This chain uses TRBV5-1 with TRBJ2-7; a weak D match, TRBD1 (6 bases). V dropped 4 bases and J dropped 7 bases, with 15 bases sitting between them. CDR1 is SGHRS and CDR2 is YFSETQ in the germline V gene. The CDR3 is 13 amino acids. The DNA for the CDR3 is TGCGCCAGCAGCATAGACAGGCTTCGAGAGCAGTACTTC. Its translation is CASSIDRLREQYF.

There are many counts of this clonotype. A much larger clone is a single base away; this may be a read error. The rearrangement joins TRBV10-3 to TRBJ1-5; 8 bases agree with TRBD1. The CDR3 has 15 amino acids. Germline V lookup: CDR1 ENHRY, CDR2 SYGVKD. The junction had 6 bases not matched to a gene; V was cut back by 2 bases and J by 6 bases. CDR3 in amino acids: CAISEGGRGRQPQHF. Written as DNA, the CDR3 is TGTGCCATCAGTGAGGGGGGCAGGGGGCGTCAGCCCCAGCATTTT.

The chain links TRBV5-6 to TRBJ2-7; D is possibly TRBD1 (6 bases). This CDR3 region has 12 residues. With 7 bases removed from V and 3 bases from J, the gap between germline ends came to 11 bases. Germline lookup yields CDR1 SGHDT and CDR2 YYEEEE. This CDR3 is CASGYRDYEQYF. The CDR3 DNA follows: TGTGCCAGCGGCTACAGGGACTACGAGCAGTACTTC.

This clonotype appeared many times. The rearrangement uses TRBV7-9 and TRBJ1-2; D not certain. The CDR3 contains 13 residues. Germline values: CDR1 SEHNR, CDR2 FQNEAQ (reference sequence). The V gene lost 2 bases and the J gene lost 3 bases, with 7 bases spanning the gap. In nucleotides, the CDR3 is TGTGCCAGCAGCTTACGAGTGGACTATGGCTACACCTTC. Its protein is CASSLRVDYGYTF.

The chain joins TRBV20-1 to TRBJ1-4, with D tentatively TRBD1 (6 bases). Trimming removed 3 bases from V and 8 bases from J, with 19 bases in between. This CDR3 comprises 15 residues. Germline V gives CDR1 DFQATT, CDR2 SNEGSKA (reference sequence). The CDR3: CSASGRGAGPEKLFF. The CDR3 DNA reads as TGCAGTGCTAGCGGCCGGGGGGCAGGTCCGGAAAAACTGTTTTTT.

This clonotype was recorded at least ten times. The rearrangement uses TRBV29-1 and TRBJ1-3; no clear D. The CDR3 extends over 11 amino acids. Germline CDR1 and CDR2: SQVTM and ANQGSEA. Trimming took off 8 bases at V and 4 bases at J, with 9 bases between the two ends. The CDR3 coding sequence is TGCAGCTTAGAGACAGGAAACACCATATATTTT. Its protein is CSLETGNTIYF.

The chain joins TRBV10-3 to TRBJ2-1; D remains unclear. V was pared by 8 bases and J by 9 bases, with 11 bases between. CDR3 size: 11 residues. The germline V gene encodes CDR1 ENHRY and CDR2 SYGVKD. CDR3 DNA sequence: TGTGCCATCGGTGGTGGCGGTGAGCAGTTCTTC. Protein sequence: CAIGGGGEQFF.

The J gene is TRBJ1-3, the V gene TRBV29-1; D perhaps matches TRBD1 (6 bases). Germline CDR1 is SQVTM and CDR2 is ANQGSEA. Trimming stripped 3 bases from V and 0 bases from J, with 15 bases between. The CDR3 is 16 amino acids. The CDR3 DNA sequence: TGCAGCGTTGAGAGGGACACGGCTTACTCTGGAAACACCATATATTTT. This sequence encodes CSVERDTAYSGNTIYF.

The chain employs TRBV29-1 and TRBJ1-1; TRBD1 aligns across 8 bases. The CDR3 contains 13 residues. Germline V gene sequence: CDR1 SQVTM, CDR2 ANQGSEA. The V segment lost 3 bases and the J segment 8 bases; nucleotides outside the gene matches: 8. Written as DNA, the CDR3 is TGCAGCGTTGAGCAGGGTCAGGGGGCCGAAGCTTTCTTT. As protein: CSVEQGQGAEAFF.

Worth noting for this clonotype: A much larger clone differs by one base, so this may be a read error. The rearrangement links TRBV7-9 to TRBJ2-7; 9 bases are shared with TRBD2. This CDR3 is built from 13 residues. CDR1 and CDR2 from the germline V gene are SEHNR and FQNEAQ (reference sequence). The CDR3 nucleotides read TGTGCCAGCACGACTAGCGGATACTACGAGCAGTGCTTC. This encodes CASTTSGYYEQCF.

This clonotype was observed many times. CDR3 nucleotide sequence: TGTGCCAGAGAAAAATGGCAACACTATGGCTACACCTTC. Encoded protein: CAREKWQHYGYTF. The chain has TRBV12-3 or TRBV12-4 and TRBJ1-2; the D is unclear. V was trimmed by 9 bases and J by 3 bases, leaving 14 bases between them. The CDR3 extends over 13 amino acids.

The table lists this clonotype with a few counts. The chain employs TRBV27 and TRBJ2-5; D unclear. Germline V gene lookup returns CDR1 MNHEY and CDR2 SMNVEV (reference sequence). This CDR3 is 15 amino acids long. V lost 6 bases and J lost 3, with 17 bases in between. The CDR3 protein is CASSLLGLTEETQYF. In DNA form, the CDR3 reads TGTGCCAGCAGCCTCCTAGGGCTGACTGAAGAGACCCAGTACTTC.

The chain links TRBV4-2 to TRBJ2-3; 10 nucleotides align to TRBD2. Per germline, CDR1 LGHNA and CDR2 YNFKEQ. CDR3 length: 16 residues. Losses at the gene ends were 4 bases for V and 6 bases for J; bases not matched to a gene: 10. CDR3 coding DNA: TGTGCCAGCAGCCCTGCGCCGGGACTAGCGAGGGATACGCAGTATTTT. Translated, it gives CASSPAPGLARDTQYF.

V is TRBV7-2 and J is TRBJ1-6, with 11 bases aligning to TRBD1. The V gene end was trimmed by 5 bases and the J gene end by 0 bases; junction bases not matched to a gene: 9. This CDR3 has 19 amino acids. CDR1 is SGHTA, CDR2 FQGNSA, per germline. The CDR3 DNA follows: TGTGCCAGCAGCCCTAAGGGGACAGGGGGGGGCTCCTATAATTCACCCCTCCACTTT. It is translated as CASSPKGTGGGSYNSPLHF.

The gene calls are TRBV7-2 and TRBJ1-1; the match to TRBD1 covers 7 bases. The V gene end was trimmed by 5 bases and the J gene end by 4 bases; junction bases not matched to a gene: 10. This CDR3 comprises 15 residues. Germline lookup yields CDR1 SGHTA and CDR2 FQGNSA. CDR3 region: CASSEQGRSSTEAFF. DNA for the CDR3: TGTGCCAGCAGCGAACAGGGGAGGAGTAGCACTGAAGCTTTCTTT.

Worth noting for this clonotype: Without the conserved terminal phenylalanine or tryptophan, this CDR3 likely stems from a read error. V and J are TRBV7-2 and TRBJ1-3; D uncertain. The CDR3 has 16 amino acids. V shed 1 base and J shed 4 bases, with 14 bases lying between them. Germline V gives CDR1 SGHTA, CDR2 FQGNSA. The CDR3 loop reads CASSLGGSVSGNTIYV. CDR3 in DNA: TGTGCCAGCAGCTTAGGGGGTTCAGTATCAGGAAACACCATATATGTT.

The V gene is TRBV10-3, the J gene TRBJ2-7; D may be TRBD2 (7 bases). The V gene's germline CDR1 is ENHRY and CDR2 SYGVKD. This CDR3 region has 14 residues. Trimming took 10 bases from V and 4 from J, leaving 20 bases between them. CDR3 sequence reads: CASRGGGDRYEQYF. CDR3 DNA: TGTGCCAGCCGGGGAGGGGGGGACCGATACGAGCAGTACTTC.

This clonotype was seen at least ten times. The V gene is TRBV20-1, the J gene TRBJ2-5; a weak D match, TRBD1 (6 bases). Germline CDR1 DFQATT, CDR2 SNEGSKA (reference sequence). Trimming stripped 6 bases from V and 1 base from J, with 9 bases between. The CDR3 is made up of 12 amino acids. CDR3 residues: CSAQGSQETQYF. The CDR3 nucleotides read TGCAGTGCCCAGGGGTCCCAAGAGACCCAGTACTTC.

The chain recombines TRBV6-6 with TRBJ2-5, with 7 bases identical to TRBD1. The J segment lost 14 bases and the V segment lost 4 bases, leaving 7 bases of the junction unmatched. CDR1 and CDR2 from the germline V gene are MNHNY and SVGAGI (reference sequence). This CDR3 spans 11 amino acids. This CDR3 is CASSFRDSPYF. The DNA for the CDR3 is TGTGCCAGCAGTTTCCGGGACAGCCCATACTTC.

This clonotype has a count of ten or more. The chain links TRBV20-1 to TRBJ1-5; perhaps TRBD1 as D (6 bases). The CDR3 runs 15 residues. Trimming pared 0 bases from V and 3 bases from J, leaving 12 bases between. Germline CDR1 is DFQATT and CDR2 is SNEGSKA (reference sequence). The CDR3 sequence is CSARDRGQLNQPQHF. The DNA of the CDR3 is TGCAGTGCTAGAGATAGGGGACAACTCAATCAGCCCCAGCATTTT.

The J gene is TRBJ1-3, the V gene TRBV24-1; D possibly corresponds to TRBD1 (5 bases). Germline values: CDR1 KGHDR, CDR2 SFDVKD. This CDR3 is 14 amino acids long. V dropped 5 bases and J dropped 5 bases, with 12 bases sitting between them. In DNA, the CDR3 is TGTGCCACCAGTGTGGGGGACGAACGAAACACCATATATTTT. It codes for CATSVGDERNTIYF.